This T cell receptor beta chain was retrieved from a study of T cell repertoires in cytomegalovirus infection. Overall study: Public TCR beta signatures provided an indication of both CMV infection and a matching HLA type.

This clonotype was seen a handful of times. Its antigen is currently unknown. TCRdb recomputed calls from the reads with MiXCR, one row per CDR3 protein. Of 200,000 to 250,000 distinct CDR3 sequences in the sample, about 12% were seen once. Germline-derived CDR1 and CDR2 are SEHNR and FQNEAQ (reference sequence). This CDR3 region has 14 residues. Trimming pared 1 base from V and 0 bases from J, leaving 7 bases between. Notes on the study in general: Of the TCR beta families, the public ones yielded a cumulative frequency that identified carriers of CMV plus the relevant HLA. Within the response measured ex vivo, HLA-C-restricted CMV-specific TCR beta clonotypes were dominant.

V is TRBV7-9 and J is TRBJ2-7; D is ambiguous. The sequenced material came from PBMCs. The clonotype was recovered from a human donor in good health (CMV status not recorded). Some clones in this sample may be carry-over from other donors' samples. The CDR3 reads CASSLGLPSYEQYF. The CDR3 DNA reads TGTGCCAGCAGCTTAGGCCTCCCCTCCTACGAGCAGTACTTC.